This T cell receptor beta chain derives from a study of regulatory T cells in long-lasting Graves disease. In the study overall: Graves' patients who were just diagnosed had used antithyroid drugs for under 3 months.

This clonotype was picked up a small number of times. This CDR3 spans 16 amino acids. The V and J ends lost 3 bases and 9 bases, in that order; junction bases with no gene match: 14. Germline CDR1 and CDR2: KGHSH and LQKENI. The time point here: newly diagnosed GD, antithyroid drugs for less than 3 months. Preparation of the TCR library used RNA extracted from PBMCs. For TCR beta, libraries came from iRepertoire HTBI primers and Arm-PCR of CDR3 regions. MiXCR was run by TCRdb on the multiplex PCR reads, yielding one entry per CDR3 protein. The sample lists approximately 460,000 distinct CDR3 sequences, around 17% occurring once. The same specimen was also included in a second study, on T cells in Graves' hyperthyroidism and ophthalmopathy. That source adds: The TCR CDR3 first-round RT-PCR relied on the HTBI primer set.

This clonotype was sampled from a young woman with Graves disease. The rearrangement uses TRBV18 and TRBJ2-1; 7 bases align to TRBD2. The sequencing here drew on peripheral blood mononuclear cells (PBMCs), taken at new diagnosis, from a patient treated with antithyroid drugs. The CDR3 is CASSPRISAGVSEQFF. The CDR3 nucleotides are TGTGCCAGCTCACCTAGAATTTCCGCGGGAGTGTCTGAGCAGTTCTTC.